One and the same sample provided the 14 T cell receptor beta chains below, sequenced in a study of PD-1 blockade in mismatch repair-deficient tumors. Sequencing used immunoSEQ multiplex PCR; TCRdb keeps in-frame clones, though not all of them. The table has some 130,000 clones, roughly 90% seen once; the top ten hold 12%. Specimen: peripheral blood, collected approximately 69 weeks after starting pembrolizumab. These receptors came from an adult with mismatch repair-deficient cancer.

J is TRBJ2-7 and V is TRBV2, with TRBD1 matching 10 bases. Germline V gene data show CDR1 as SNHLY and CDR2 as FYNNEI. CDR3 length: 13 amino acids. Trimming removed 6 bases from V and 7 bases from J; junction bases left unmatched: 6. CDR3 in amino acids: CASRATGGREQYF. The DNA of the CDR3 is TGTGCCAGCAGGGCGACAGGGGGCAGGGAGCAGTACTTC.

The rearrangement links TRBV30 to TRBJ1-2, with D unresolved. V shed 0 bases and J shed 4 bases, with 6 bases lying between them. The CDR3 is made up of 12 amino acids. CDR1 and CDR2 (germline): GTSNPN, SVGIG (reference sequence). The CDR3 sequence is CAWSVLAYGYTF. The CDR3 nucleotides read TGTGCCTGGAGTGTACTGGCCTATGGCTACACCTTC.

J is TRBJ1-4 and V is TRBV7-8; the D gene is possibly TRBD1 (6 bases). The ends were cut back, 1 base at V and 0 bases at J, with 15 bases in the middle. The CDR3 runs to 18 residues. Germline loops: CDR1 SGHVS, CDR2 FQNEAQ. DNA of the CDR3: TGTGCCAGCAGCTTAGATCCCAGGGGTCCCTCAACTAATGAAAAACTGTTTTTT. It yields the protein CASSLDPRGPSTNEKLFF.

The genes are TRBV4-1 and TRBJ2-6; D is tentatively TRBD1 or TRBD2 (5 bases each). V lost 1 base and J 2 bases, leaving 12 bases between the germline ends. Looked up from germline, CDR1 is MGHRA and CDR2 is YSYEKL. The CDR3 has 17 amino acids. CDR3 in amino acids: CASSQVVGTAGANVLTF. The CDR3 bases are TGCGCCAGCAGCCAAGTTGTAGGGACGGCTGGGGCCAACGTCCTGACTTTC.

The V and J genes are TRBV9 and TRBJ1-3, with TRBD1 as a possible D gene (5 bases). There are 15 residues in the CDR3. Germline V CDR1 and CDR2: SGDLS, YYNGEE. The germline V and J ends were trimmed by 3 bases and 0 bases, with 10 bases remaining between them. CDR3 sequence: CASSAGTGSGNTIYF. Written as DNA, the CDR3 is TGTGCCAGCAGCGCAGGGACGGGCTCTGGAAACACCATATATTTT.

This clone has only a few counts. Germline and junction disagree at one end, which may indicate a read error. The chain employs TRBV7-9 and TRBJ2-2; 8 bases map to TRBD1. CDR3 size: 16 residues. Germline CDR1 is SEHNR and CDR2 is FQNEAQ (reference sequence). The CDR3 region is CASGLDGTGNTGELFF. The CDR3 DNA follows: TGTGCCAGCGGCTTAGACGGGACAGGTAACACCGGGGAGCTGTTTTTT.

The gene calls are TRBV7-9 and TRBJ2-1; D gene unclear. Germline assignment: CDR1 SEHNR and CDR2 FQNEAQ (reference sequence). The germline V and J ends were trimmed by 5 bases and 0 bases, with 11 bases remaining between them. The length of the CDR3 is 15 residues. This CDR3 is CASSPTRSSYNEQFF. Here the CDR3 DNA reads TGTGCCAGCAGCCCAACGAGGAGCTCCTACAATGAGCAGTTCTTC. Complete variable domain (other parts from reference TRBV7-9 and TRBJ2-1): DTGVSQNPRHKITKRGQNVTFRCDPISEHNRLYWYRQTLGQGPEFLTYFQNEAQLEKSRLLSDRFSAERPKGSFSTLEIQRTEQGDSAMYLCASSPTRSSYNEQFFGPGTRLTVL.

V is TRBV9 and J is TRBJ2-3, with 9 bases that match TRBD2. The CDR3 is made up of 16 amino acids. V lost 0 bases to trimming and J lost 3 bases; unmatched junction nucleotides: 5. The V gene's germline CDR1 is SGDLS and CDR2 YYNGEE. In nucleotides, the CDR3 is TGTGCCAGCAGCGTAGACGGCGGGAGGGTTACAGATACGCAGTATTTT. Protein sequence: CASSVDGGRVTDTQYF.

In the case of this clone: The sample carries other DNA sequences with the same CDR3. V gene TRBV4-3 combines with J gene TRBJ1-5, with 7 nucleotides matching TRBD1. Germline loops: CDR1 LGHNA, CDR2 YSLEER. V shed 1 base and J 9 bases; nucleotides not matched to a gene: 9. The CDR3 totals 15 residues. The CDR3 bases are TGCGCCAGCAGCCAAGGAAGACAGGGTCCATGGCCCCAGCATTTT. Protein product: CASSQGRQGPWPQHF.

V is TRBV5-6 and J is TRBJ2-5, with D unclear. The V end lost 4 bases, the J end lost 5 bases, and 12 bases lay between the germline ends. Germline V CDR1 and CDR2: SGHDT, YYEEEE. This CDR3 has 13 amino acids. The CDR3 loop is CASSPWAVETQYF. CDR3 bases: TGTGCCAGCAGCCCCTGGGCGGTGGAGACCCAGTACTTC.

The chain uses TRBV30 and TRBJ1-3, with no clear D. Germline V lookup: CDR1 GTSNPN, CDR2 SVGIG (reference sequence). V lost 0 bases, J lost 4 bases, and 13 bases lay in between. This CDR3 is 15 amino acids long. Here the CDR3 DNA reads TGTGCCTGGAGTGTACGATCCGGAGTGGGAAACACCATATATTTT. This sequence encodes CAWSVRSGVGNTIYF. The full variable domain, its missing parts supplied by reference TRBV30 and TRBJ1-3, is SQTIHQWPATLVQPVGSPLSLECTVEGTSNPNLYWYRQAAGRGLQLLFYSVGIGQISSEVPQNLSASRPQDRQFILSSKKLLLSDSGFYLCAWSVRSGVGNTIYFGEGSWLTVV.

J is TRBJ2-5 and V is TRBV15, with D possibly TRBD2 on 6 matching bases. In germline, CDR1 is LNHNV, CDR2 YYDKDF (reference sequence). CDR3 size: 13 residues. Trimming took off 2 bases at V and 4 bases at J, with 8 bases between the two ends. The CDR3 DNA sequence: TGTGCCACCAGCAGACTAGCGATAGAGACCCAGTACTTC. It is translated as CATSRLAIETQYF.

This rearrangement joins TRBV4-1 to TRBJ2-3, with D uncertain. V lost 1 base to trimming and J lost 6 bases, with 11 bases between them. The CDR3 runs to 14 residues. CDR1 and CDR2 (germline): MGHRA, YSYEKL. DNA for the CDR3: TGCGCCAGCAGCCAAGTGGCCGGAGCGGATACGCAGTATTTT. It yields the protein CASSQVAGADTQYF.

V usage is TRBV5-1 and J usage is TRBJ2-1, with a weak D call TRBD1 (6 bases). V was cut by 0 bases and J by 7 bases, with 14 bases left in between. Looked up from germline, CDR1 is SGHRS and CDR2 is YFSETQ. This CDR3 region has 15 residues. For the CDR3, the DNA is TGCGCCAGCAGCTTGGCGGGACACATAGGGAATGAGCAGTTCTTC. Amino acids: CASSLAGHIGNEQFF. Based on the CDR3 plus reference TRBV5-1 and TRBJ2-1, the full variable domain is KAGVTQTPRYLIKTRGQQVTLSCSPISGHRSVSWYQQTPGQGLQFLFEYFSETQRNKGNFPGRFSGRQFSNSRSEMNVSTLELGDSALYLCASSLAGHIGNEQFFGPGTRLTVL.